A selection of T cell receptor beta chains follows, all from one sample in a study of tumor-infiltrating lymphocytes in primary liver carcinoma. TCRdb re-called the multiplex PCR reads with MiXCR, one entry per CDR3 protein. The sample has about 100,000 distinct CDR3 sequences, about 67% seen once; the top ten hold around 10%. Input material: liver tumor tissue from sampling region 2. These receptors originate from a woman aged 60 to 75 with primary liver carcinoma and hepatitis B virus infection. Each CDR3 is given with its conserved first and last residue. Each record gives: J gene, V gene, clone size, D gene, CDR3 protein, CDR3 DNA. D genes are given only for firm matches. The size entry is marked missing in some rows and otherwise reads once, few, many or a size class.

TRBJ1-2 | TRBV6-6 | - | - | CTNSHGPRDGYGYTF | TGTACTAACAGCCACGGACCCCGAGACGGCTATGGCTACACCTTC
TRBJ1-2 | TRBV4-2 | many | - | CASSQEQSSSYGYTF | TGTGCCAGCAGCCAAGAACAGTCCTCGAGCTATGGCTACACCTTC
TRBJ2-7 | TRBV11-1 | - | - | CASSWGGMRTYEQYF | TGTGCCAGCAGTTGGGGCGGGATGAGGACCTACGAGCAATACTTC
TRBJ2-3 | TRBV7-3 | once | TRBD2 | CASSLFGGATDTQYF | TGTGCCAGCAGCCTTTTCGGGGGGGCAACAGATACGCAGTATTTT
TRBJ2-7 | TRBV9 | - | - | CASSAARQPYEQYF | TGTGCCAGCAGCGCGGCAAGACAGCCATACGAGCAGTACTTC
TRBJ2-1 | TRBV4-2 | - | - | CASSQDRGDRITFF | TGTGCTAGCAGCCAAGATAGGGGAGACAGGATCACGTTCTTC
TRBJ2-3 | TRBV12-3/TRBV12-4 | many | TRBD2 | CASSPLAGLGTDTQYF | TGTGCCAGCAGTCCCTTAGCGGGGCTAGGCACAGATACGCAGTATTTT
TRBJ2-7 | TRBV21-1 | once | - | CASRWGCEQYF | TGTGCCAGCAGATGGGGGTGCGAGCAGTACTTC
TRBJ1-5 | TRBV6-2/TRBV6-3 | many | - | CASSYSGRDNQPQHF | TGTGCCAGCAGTTACTCGGGGCGAGACAATCAGCCCCAGCATTTT
TRBJ1-4 | TRBV20-1 | - | - | CSASPQGDSREKLFF | TGCAGTGCTAGCCCTCAGGGAGACAGTCGGGAAAAACTGTTTTTT
TRBJ1-2 | TRBV30 | many | - | CAWSDVRHAKGYTF | TGTGCCTGGAGTGATGTCCGCCACGCTAAAGGCTACACCTTC
TRBJ2-1 | TRBV29-1 | once | TRBD2 | CSLNPSGDYNEQFF | TGCAGTCTCAACCCTAGCGGGGACTACAATGAGCAGTTCTTC
TRBJ2-1 | TRBV28 | many | - | CASSLEGPEFF | TGTGCCAGCAGTTTAGAGGGGCCGGAGTTCTTC
TRBJ1-5 | TRBV19 | few | TRBD1 | CASSFRQGGNQPQHF | TGTGCCAGTAGCTTCCGACAGGGAGGCAATCAGCCCCAGCATTTT
TRBJ2-3 | TRBV6-5 | - | TRBD2 | CASRLTCGSYLSTDTQYF | TGTGCCAGCAGGTTGACCTGCGGGAGTTATTTGAGCACAGATACGCAGTATTTT